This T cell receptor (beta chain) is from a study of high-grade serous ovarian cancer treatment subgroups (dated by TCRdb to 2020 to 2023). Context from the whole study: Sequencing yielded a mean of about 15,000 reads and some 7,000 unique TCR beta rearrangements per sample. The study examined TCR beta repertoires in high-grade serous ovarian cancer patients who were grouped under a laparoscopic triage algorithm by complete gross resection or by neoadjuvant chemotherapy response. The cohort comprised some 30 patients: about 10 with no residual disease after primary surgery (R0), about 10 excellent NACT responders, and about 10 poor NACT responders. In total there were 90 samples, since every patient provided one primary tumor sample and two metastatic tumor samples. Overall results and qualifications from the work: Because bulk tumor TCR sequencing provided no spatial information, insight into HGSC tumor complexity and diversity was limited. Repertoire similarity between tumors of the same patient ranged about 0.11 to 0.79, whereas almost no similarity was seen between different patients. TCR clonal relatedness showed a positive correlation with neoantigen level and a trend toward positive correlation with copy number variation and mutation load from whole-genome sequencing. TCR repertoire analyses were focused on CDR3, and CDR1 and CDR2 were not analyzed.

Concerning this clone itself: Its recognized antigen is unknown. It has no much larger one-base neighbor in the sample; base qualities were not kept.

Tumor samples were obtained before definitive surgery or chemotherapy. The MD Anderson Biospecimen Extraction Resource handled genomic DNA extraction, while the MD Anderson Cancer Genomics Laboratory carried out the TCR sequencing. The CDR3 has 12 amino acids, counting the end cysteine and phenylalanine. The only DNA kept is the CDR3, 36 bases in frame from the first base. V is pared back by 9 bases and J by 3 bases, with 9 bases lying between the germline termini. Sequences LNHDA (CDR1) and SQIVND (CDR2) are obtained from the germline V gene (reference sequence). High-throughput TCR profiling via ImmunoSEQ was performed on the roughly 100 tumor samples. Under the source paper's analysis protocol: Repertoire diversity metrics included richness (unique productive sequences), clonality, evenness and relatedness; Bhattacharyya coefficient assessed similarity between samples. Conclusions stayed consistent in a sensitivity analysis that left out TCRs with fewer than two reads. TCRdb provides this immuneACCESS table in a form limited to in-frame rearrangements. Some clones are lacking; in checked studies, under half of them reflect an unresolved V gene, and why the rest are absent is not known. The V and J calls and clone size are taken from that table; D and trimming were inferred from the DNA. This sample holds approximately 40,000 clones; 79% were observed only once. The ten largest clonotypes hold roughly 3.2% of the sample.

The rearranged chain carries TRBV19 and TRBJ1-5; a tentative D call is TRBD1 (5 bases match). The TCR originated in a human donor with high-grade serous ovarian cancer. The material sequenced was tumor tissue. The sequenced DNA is TGTGCCAGAGACAGAAACAATCAGCCCCAGCATTTT. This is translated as CARDRNNQPQHF. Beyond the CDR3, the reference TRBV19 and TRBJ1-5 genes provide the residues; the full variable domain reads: DGGITQSPKYLFRKEGQNVTLSCEQNLNHDAMYWYRQDPGQGLRLIYYSQIVNDFQKGDIAEGYSVSREKKESFPLTVTSAQKNPTAFYLCARDRNNQPQHFGDGTRLSIL.